The sequence of this TCR beta chain was determined in a study of regulatory T cells in long-lasting Graves disease. The CDR3 runs 12 residues. In germline, CDR1 is SQVTM, CDR2 ANQGSEA. V was trimmed by 6 bases and J by 10 bases, leaving 16 bases between them. Many counts were recorded for this clonotype. Building of the TCR beta libraries involved iRepertoire HTBI primers and Arm-PCR of CDR3 regions. TCRdb reprocessed the multiplex PCR reads via MiXCR and lists one record per CDR3 protein. Of about 500,000 distinct CDR3 sequences in the sample, more than 10% are singletons; the top ten hold over 7%. Time point given: newly diagnosed GD, antithyroid drugs for less than 3 months. RNA from PBMCs was the source of the TCR library. These same records also appear under a second study, on T cells in Graves' hyperthyroidism and ophthalmopathy.

The V call is TRBV29-1, the J call TRBJ2-1; tentatively, D is TRBD2 (5 bases). The sequencing here drew on peripheral blood mononuclear cells (PBMCs), taken at new diagnosis, from a patient treated with antithyroid drugs. This receptor was identified in a woman aged 30 to 39 with Graves disease. CDR3 region: CSVTGVHSEQFF. CDR3 nucleotide sequence: TGCAGCGTGACCGGGGTACACAGCGAGCAGTTCTTC.